This T cell receptor beta chain comes out of a study of cytotoxic CD8 clonotypes in ibrutinib-treated CLL (dated by TCRdb to the early 2020s). With regard to the full study: The cohort had ten to twelve relapsed/refractory and about 15 treatment-naive patients; roughly 18 were IGHV unmutated. Responses were partial in around 24 patients and complete in 2; after median 68 months follow-up, some 15 stayed in remission and some twelve progressed. Response samples were obtained after a median of approximately twelve months of treatment, with a range of about 6 to 36 months. Samples averaged about 260,000 productive templates and some 91,000 productive rearrangements. Of the 90 or so participants in the trial, 25 to 30 had longitudinal samples available. Cryopreserved peripheral blood mononuclear cells were collected before treatment, at response, and at either disease progression or sustained remission. Every sample from remission and from progressive disease was obtained while the patients were still on ibrutinib.

The goal of deep resolution MiSeq sequencing was a depth between 1 in 1 million and 1 in 200,000 T cells, and coverage averaged 10x per clonotype. The immunoSEQ hsTCRB Kit was used to generate TCR beta libraries. In the authors' own workflow: ImmunoSEQ Data Assistant and ImmunoSEQ Analyzer were used for data analysis, and V, D and J genes were assigned according to IMGT definitions. Clonality, which ranges from 0 to 1, was calculated as one minus the normalized Shannon entropy of productive rearrangement frequencies. Only overrepresented clonotypes making up at least 0.05% of each patient's repertoire were included in the public clonotype analysis. Repertoires from 10 to 15 age-matched healthy donors in immuneACCESS were used as clonality controls. The table was pulled from immuneACCESS by TCRdb, which kept in-frame rearrangements only. Such tables lose some clones; where checked, under half of the loss comes from unresolved V genes, and the rest has no known cause. V and J calls and clone size are given by that table; D and trimming were obtained from the DNA. For this sample there are 73,000 or so clones; around 68% appear just once. The ten largest clones add up to around 5.8% of the sample.

Here is what the overall study found, with its caveats: Public clonotypes were found to be uncommon and were observed to contract or remain stable during treatment; the increase in clonality was shown to reflect expansion of private clonotypes at ibrutinib response. Baseline clonality exceeded that of age-matched healthy donors and correlated strongly with circulating CD8+ T-cell counts. Lymph node repertoires were not examined, and the timing of sampling was not matched between patients in sustained remission and those whose disease progressed. At ibrutinib response clonality went up, during sustained remission it held steady, and at progression it dropped back toward baseline.

Trimming takes 6 bases from V and 11 bases from J, and the germline ends sit 19 bases apart. According to the germline V gene, CDR1 reads MNHEY and CDR2 reads SVGAGI. The cysteine opens and the phenylalanine closes a CDR3 of 13 amino acids. CDR3 DNA only is kept here, 39 bases in frame from base 1. The time point label, as the study defines it: approximately eleven months on ibrutinib. For TCR beta library preparation, about 2.2 micrograms of genomic DNA were extracted from the cryopreserved PBMCs. Longitudinal blood samples from CLL patients receiving ibrutinib monotherapy were subjected to high-throughput TCR beta sequencing. The patients took part in an open-label, single-center phase 2 trial of ibrutinib monotherapy. As to this clone: This receptor's antigen is unknown. Base-call qualities are not available, and no considerably larger clone is one nucleotide away.

The clonotype comes from a human donor with chronic lymphocytic leukemia. Sample: PBMCs, taken after 12 months of ibrutinib treatment. Recombination joined TRBV6-5 with TRBJ1-1; no D gene call is confident. The CDR3 is CASSPTGSLGAFF. The sequence in DNA is TGTGCCAGCAGCCCTACGGGGTCCCTAGGGGCTTTCTTT.